In this sample, the clone carrying this T cell receptor beta chain turned up a few times. Its antigen is unknown. Relative to the germline gene, one junction end is altered; a read error may explain this. The data originate from a study of cytomegalovirus exposure and HLA in healthy donors. Study findings and constraints: Most of the CMV-associated TCR beta chains (in a later analysis) appeared to be HLA-restricted.

The CDR3 spans 12 residues. The germline gives CDR1 SGHNT, CDR2 YENEEA. PCR used 60 Vbeta primers and 13 Jbeta primers. Repertoires were generated with immunoSEQ multiplex PCR, while TCRdb's copy carries only in-frame clones and drops some. The sample includes around 90,000 clones, roughly 80% of them seen just once. The sample consisted of PBMCs. The rearrangement uses TRBV11-3 and TRBJ1-1; the D is unclear. The sequence was obtained from a human donor in good health. CDR3 sequence reads: CASSLDNTEAFF. The CDR3 DNA is TGTGCCAGCAGCTTAGATAACACAGAAGCTTTCTTT.